This TCR beta chain is from a study of blood T cell repertoires in COVID-19. Original handling: The assay estimated nucleated cells by amplifying reference gene primers. Profiling relied on immunoSEQ multiplex PCR, and the TCRdb table lists in-frame clones only, not all of them. V, J and clone size are those of that table, while D and trimming were read from the DNA. The data hold 100,000 to 150,000 clones, with approximately 90% observed a single time. Trimming removed 3 bases at V and 5 bases at J, with 14 bases between. The CDR3 length is 15 residues. From germline, CDR1 is MGHRA and CDR2 YSYEKL. Input material: peripheral blood. The J gene is TRBJ1-5, the V gene TRBV4-1; D gene ambiguous. This receptor was obtained from a man aged 50 or older with acute or convalescent COVID-19. CDR3 sequence reads: CASSQRPEPYQPQHF. In nucleotides, the CDR3 is TGCGCCAGCAGCCAGAGGCCGGAACCCTATCAGCCCCAGCATTTT.